Below are 27 T cell receptor beta chains sequenced from a single sample in a study of spatial heterogeneity in lung cancer. These receptors' targets are unknown. Using its own MiXCR run on the 5' RACE reads, TCRdb lists one record per CDR3 protein. The sample includes 9,500 to 12,000 distinct CDR3 sequences, about 12% seen only once; the top ten take about 12%. General study findings and limits: Tumors with more nonsynonymous mutations had more expanded intratumoral alpha and beta TCRs.

Time point denoted: sample taken at primary tumor resection. The sample was lung tumor tissue, taken at surgery. These receptors were collected from a female donor with early-stage non-small cell lung cancer.

Ten or more counts support this clonotype. The chain joins TRBV5-6 to TRBJ2-2; D is undetermined. The V end lost 3 bases, the J end lost 9 bases, and 12 bases lay between the germline ends. The CDR3 consists of 13 residues. Per the germline V gene, CDR1 is SGHDT and CDR2 is YYEEEE. The CDR3 loop reads CASSSLGPRELFF. For the CDR3, the DNA is TGTGCCAGCAGCTCACTCGGGCCGAGGGAGCTGTTTTTT.

Here the CDR3 reads CASSRVLAETQYF. CDR3 bases: TGTGCCAGCAGCCGTGTCCTAGCGGAGACCCAGTACTTC. The gene calls are TRBV5-6 and TRBJ2-5, with D possibly matching TRBD2 (6 bases). The CDR3 has 13 residues. Deletions cut 4 bases from V and 5 bases from J, with 12 bases between. The V gene's germline CDR1 is SGHDT and CDR2 YYEEEE. The complete variable domain, with remaining parts taken from reference TRBV5-6 and TRBJ2-5, reads DAGVTQSPTHLIKTRGQQVTLRCSPKSGHDTVSWYQQALGQGPQFIFQYYEEEERQRGNFPDRFSGHQFPNYSSELNVNALLLGDSALYLCASSRVLAETQYFGPGTRLLVL.

Relative to its sample, this clonotype is medium-sized (0.01 to 0.1%). V usage is TRBV6-6 and J usage is TRBJ1-2, with D hard to call. The germline V gene encodes CDR1 MNHNY and CDR2 SVGAGI (reference sequence). Trimming left V 2 bases short and J 2 bases short, with 9 bases between. The CDR3 covers 14 residues. CDR3 nucleotide sequence: TGTGCCAGCAGTTACCGGGAGCGCAACTATGGCTACACCTTC. Translation gives CASSYRERNYGYTF.

The rearrangement links TRBV7-2 to TRBJ2-3; tentative D call: TRBD2 (5 bases). The CDR3 is made up of 16 amino acids. Germline V gives CDR1 SGHTA, CDR2 FQGNSA. The V end was cut by 6 bases, the J end by 2 bases, with 18 bases between. As DNA, the CDR3 is TGTGCCAGCAGTGAAGCGGAGGACCCCACCACAGATACGCAGTATTTT. This translates into CASSEAEDPTTDTQYF.

This clonotype appeared many times. V gene TRBV30 combines with J gene TRBJ2-3; a possible D gene is TRBD1 (5 bases). CDR1 GTSNPN and CDR2 SVGIG come from the germline V gene (reference sequence). The CDR3 extends over 13 amino acids. CDR3 amino acids: CVLERGILDTQYF. CDR3 in DNA: TGTGTGCTGGAAAGGGGCATTTTGGATACGCAGTATTTT.

This clonotype was seen a few times. The chain couples TRBV5-1 to TRBJ2-7; the match to TRBD1 covers 9 bases. This CDR3 region has 17 residues. Germline V lookup: CDR1 SGHRS, CDR2 YFSETQ. V lost 1 base to trimming and J lost 3 bases; unmatched junction nucleotides: 11. CDR3 region: CASSLNIPGQGYYEQYF. In nucleotides, the CDR3 is TGCGCCAGCAGCTTGAATATTCCGGGACAGGGCTACTACGAGCAGTACTTC.

Comments on this clonotype: A much larger clonotype is one base distant, so this may be a read error. The chain couples TRBV30 to TRBJ1-5, with D uncertain. Per germline, CDR1 GTSNPN and CDR2 SVGIG (reference sequence). The CDR3 length is 13 residues. Here the CDR3 DNA reads TGTGCCTGGAGTGGGAACGGAAATCAGCCCCGGCATTTT. It codes for CAWSGNGNQPRHF. The full variable domain, in which reference TRBV30 and TRBJ1-5 provide the parts outside the CDR3, is SQTIHQWPATLVQPVGSPLSLECTVEGTSNPNLYWYRQAAGRGLQLLFYSVGIGQISSEVPQNLSASRPQDRQFILSSKKLLLSDSGFYLCAWSGNGNQPRHFGDGTRLSIL.

This clonotype was seen repeatedly, ten times or more. The rearrangement links TRBV11-2 to TRBJ2-7; the D gene could be TRBD1 or TRBD2 (5 bases each). The CDR3 is 15 residues long. Germline CDR1 and CDR2: SGHAT and FQNNGV. The germline V and J ends were trimmed by 5 bases and 2 bases, with 16 bases remaining between them. The CDR3 loop reads CASSPPKGPAYEQYF. CDR3 nucleotides: TGTGCCAGCAGCCCCCCCAAGGGACCAGCCTACGAGCAGTACTTC.

This clonotype was seen more than once but under ten times. The rearrangement joins TRBV20-1 to TRBJ1-3; possibly TRBD1 for D (6 bases). This CDR3 is 14 amino acids long. Trimming shortened V by 5 bases and J by 0 bases, and 11 bases separated the two germline ends. Germline lookup yields CDR1 DFQATT and CDR2 SNEGSKA (reference sequence). In nucleotides, the CDR3 is TGCAGTGCTTCTCCAGGGGCCTCTGGAAACACCATATATTTT. Translated: CSASPGASGNTIYF.

The genes are TRBV18 and TRBJ1-1; 8 nucleotides align to TRBD1. CDR1 is KGHSH, CDR2 LQKENI, per germline. Trimming cost V 5 bases and J 4 bases; bases outside gene matches: 9. The CDR3 is 15 amino acids. The CDR3 DNA reads TGTGCCAGCTCATGGGAGGACAGGGCGGGCACTGAAGCTTTCTTT. This encodes CASSWEDRAGTEAFF.

This clonotype was detected only a few times. The chain couples TRBV6-2 or TRBV6-3 to TRBJ2-7, with D perhaps TRBD2 (5 bases). Trimming cost V 6 bases and J 3 bases, with 18 bases left between them. Germline-derived CDR1 and CDR2 are MNHEY and SVGEGT. The length of the CDR3 is 15 residues. The CDR3 sequence: CASRSQHGLLYEQYF. The CDR3 region has the DNA TGTGCCAGCAGGTCACAGCACGGACTGCTCTACGAGCAGTACTTC.

In its sample, this clonotype was seen many times. The V and J genes are TRBV10-3 and TRBJ2-1, with D perhaps assigned TRBD1 or TRBD2 (7 bases each). CDR1 ENHRY and CDR2 SYGVKD come from the germline V gene. Trimming took off 6 bases at V and 8 bases at J, with 14 bases between the two ends. The CDR3 runs 13 residues. The CDR3 reads CAIRPGGRDEQFF. The DNA of the CDR3 is TGTGCCATCAGACCAGGGGGGAGGGATGAGCAGTTCTTC.

This clonotype has a count of ten or more. The chain recombines TRBV10-2 with TRBJ1-5; a weak D match, TRBD1 (6 bases). This CDR3 contains 14 residues. Germline CDR1 is WSHSY and CDR2 is SAAADI. With 3 bases removed from V and 7 bases from J, the gap between germline ends came to 13 bases. The CDR3 DNA reads as TGCGCCAGCAGTGAAGGCCCGGGACACCAGCCCCAGCATTTT. It is translated as CASSEGPGHQPQHF.

J is TRBJ1-5 and V is TRBV3-1, with 8 bases aligning to TRBD1. With V trimmed by 5 bases and J by 6 bases, 6 bases remained unmatched. The germline CDR1 and CDR2 sequences are LGHDT and YNNKEL (reference sequence). This CDR3 contains 14 residues. The CDR3 loop reads CASSFGQGRQPQHF. CDR3 in DNA: TGTGCCAGCAGCTTTGGACAGGGCCGTCAGCCCCAGCATTTT.

This clonotype was observed many times. This chain joins TRBV7-9 and TRBJ1-2, with TRBD1 matching 8 bases. The germline V gene has CDR1 SEHNR and CDR2 FQNEAQ (reference sequence). The CDR3 is 16 amino acids. V lost 5 bases and J lost 6; bases outside the gene matches: 14. CDR3 in amino acids: CASSLSAAGGGHGYTF. The CDR3 DNA reads as TGTGCCAGCAGCCTGTCGGCGGCAGGGGGCGGGCATGGCTACACCTTC.

This clonotype was counted at least ten times. V and J are TRBV7-2 and TRBJ2-7; the D is unclear. CDR1 and CDR2 (germline): SGHTA, FQGNSA. This CDR3 has 14 residues. V was clipped by 1 base and J by 5 bases, with 12 bases between them. CDR3 coding DNA: TGTGCCAGCAGCTTAGGGCAGGCCTGGAACGAGCAGTACTTC. Translation gives CASSLGQAWNEQYF.

This clonotype was recorded at least ten times. The chain is built from TRBV6-2 or TRBV6-3 and TRBJ2-1, with D unresolved. CDR1 is MNHEY and CDR2 is SVGEGT in the germline V gene. V was cut by 3 bases and J by 4 bases, with 7 bases left in between. The CDR3 spans 13 residues. The CDR3 DNA follows: TGTGCCAGCAGTTATCAGGATTACAATGAGCAGTTCTTC. Translating it yields CASSYQDYNEQFF.

This clonotype was detected only once. With a much larger clone just one base away, this may be a read error. The chain employs TRBV7-7 and TRBJ2-3, with 10 bases matching TRBD2. This CDR3 spans 17 amino acids. Germline CDR1 and CDR2: SSHAT and FNYEAQ (reference sequence). V dropped 5 bases and J dropped 2; count of bases not matched to a gene: 10. CDR3 loop: CASSPDSGGTLTDTQYF. CDR3 DNA sequence: TGTGCCAGCAGCCCCGATAGCGGGGGGACACTCACAGATACGCAGTATTTT.

This clonotype was counted many times. The gene calls are TRBV7-2 and TRBJ1-1, with 8 bases fitting TRBD1. Germline loops: CDR1 SGHTA, CDR2 FQGNSA. The CDR3 spans 14 residues. J lost 1 base, V lost 3 bases, and 1 base had no gene match. The CDR3 region has the DNA TGTGCCAGCAGCTTTGGACAGGGGAACACTGAAGCTTTCTTT. Protein sequence: CASSFGQGNTEAFF.

The chain is built from TRBV7-6 and TRBJ2-1; D unclear. CDR3 size: 12 residues. Trimming took off 3 bases at V and 9 bases at J, with 9 bases between the two ends. Germline V lookup: CDR1 SGHVS, CDR2 FNYEAQ. The CDR3 sequence is CASSFSSAEQFF. CDR3 nucleotide sequence: TGTGCCAGCAGCTTTAGCTCGGCTGAGCAGTTCTTC.

By share of the sample, this clonotype is medium-sized. The chain couples TRBV7-8 to TRBJ1-1; the D is unclear. V was cut by 2 bases and J by 6 bases, with 10 bases left in between. This CDR3 spans 13 amino acids. Germline CDR1 is SGHVS and CDR2 is FQNEAQ. This CDR3 reads CASSLLYQSEAFF. The CDR3, as DNA: TGTGCCAGCAGCTTACTGTATCAATCTGAAGCTTTCTTT.

This rearrangement joins TRBV27 to TRBJ1-4; D not certain. The CDR3 covers 13 residues. V dropped 6 bases and J dropped 7 bases, with 12 bases sitting between them. Germline loops: CDR1 MNHEY, CDR2 SMNVEV (reference sequence). The CDR3 sequence: CASRESFSEKLFF. CDR3 bases: TGTGCCAGCAGGGAAAGCTTTAGTGAAAAACTGTTTTTT.

This clonotype showed up many times. The rearrangement uses TRBV20-1 and TRBJ2-1; 10 bases map to TRBD2. With V trimmed by 0 bases and J by 10 bases, 3 bases remained unmatched. The CDR3 extends over 13 amino acids. The germline V gene encodes CDR1 DFQATT and CDR2 SNEGSKA (reference sequence). CDR3 nucleotide sequence: TGCAGTGCTAGAGATGGACTAGCGGAGGAGCAGTTCTTC. This encodes CSARDGLAEEQFF.

The chain couples TRBV12-3 or TRBV12-4 to TRBJ1-2, with D possibly matching TRBD1 (6 bases). V was shortened by 8 bases and J by 7 bases, with 17 bases between the two germline ends. This CDR3 has 13 amino acids. CDR3 residues: CASGAGGPSGYTF. The CDR3 region has the DNA TGTGCCAGCGGCGCGGGGGGGCCGAGTGGCTACACCTTC.

This clonotype was observed at least ten times. The chain employs TRBV7-6 and TRBJ1-3; tentatively, D is TRBD1 (6 bases). Germline values: CDR1 SGHVS, CDR2 FNYEAQ. The CDR3 runs 17 residues. V lost 5 bases and J 0 bases, leaving 17 bases between the germline ends. CDR3: CASSRRGEGSSGNTIYF. CDR3 in DNA: TGTGCCAGCAGCCGTAGGGGGGAGGGGAGCTCTGGAAACACCATATATTTT. Full variable domain (missing parts from reference TRBV7-6 and TRBJ1-3): GAGVSQSPRYKVTKRGQDVALRCDPISGHVSLYWYRQALGQGPEFLTYFNYEAQQDKSGLPNDRFSAERPEGSISTLTIQRTEQRDSAMYRCASSRRGEGSSGNTIYFGEGSWLTVV.

As regards this clonotype: A clone one base away is much larger, so this may be a read error. The chain is built from TRBV10-3 and TRBJ2-7; TRBD2 matches 7 bases. With 5 bases clipped from V and 4 bases from J, the junction kept 8 bases outside the gene matches. The CDR3 has 14 amino acids. From germline, CDR1 is ENHRY and CDR2 SYGVKD. The CDR3 reads CAISLVERGYEQYF. The CDR3 DNA reads TGTGCCATCAGTTTGGTCGAGCGGGGTTACGAGCAGTACTTC.

This clonotype was detected many times. V is TRBV6-5 and J is TRBJ2-1; 12 bases are shared with TRBD2. The V and J ends lost 5 bases and 0 bases, in that order; junction bases with no gene match: 8. From germline, CDR1 is MNHEY and CDR2 SVGAGI. CDR3 length: 18 residues. CDR3 sequence reads: CASSPRTSGVYSYNEQFF. The CDR3 DNA follows: TGTGCCAGCAGTCCACGGACTAGCGGGGTATACTCCTACAATGAGCAGTTCTTC.